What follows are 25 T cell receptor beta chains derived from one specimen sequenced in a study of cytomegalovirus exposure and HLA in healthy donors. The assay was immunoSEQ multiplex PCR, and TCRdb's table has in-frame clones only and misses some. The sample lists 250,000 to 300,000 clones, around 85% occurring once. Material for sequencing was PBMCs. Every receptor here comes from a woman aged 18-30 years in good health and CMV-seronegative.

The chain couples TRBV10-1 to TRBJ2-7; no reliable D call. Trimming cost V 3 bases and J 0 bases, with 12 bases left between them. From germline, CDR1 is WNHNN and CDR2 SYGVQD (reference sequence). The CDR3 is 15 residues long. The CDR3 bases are TGCGCCAGCAGTGATACCTACCCCGACTCCTACGAGCAGTACTTC. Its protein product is CASSDTYPDSYEQYF.

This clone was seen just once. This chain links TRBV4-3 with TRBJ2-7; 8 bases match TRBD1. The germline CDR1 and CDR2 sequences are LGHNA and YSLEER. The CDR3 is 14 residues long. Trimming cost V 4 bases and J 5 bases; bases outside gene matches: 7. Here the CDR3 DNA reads TGCGCCAGCAGCCGAGAGACAGGGGTGGACGAGCAGTACTTC. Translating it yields CASSRETGVDEQYF.

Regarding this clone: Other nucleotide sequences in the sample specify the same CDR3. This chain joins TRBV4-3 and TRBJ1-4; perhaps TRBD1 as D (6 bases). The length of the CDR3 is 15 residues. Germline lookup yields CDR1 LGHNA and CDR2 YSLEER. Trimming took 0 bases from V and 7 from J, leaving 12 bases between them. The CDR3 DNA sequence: TGCGCCAGCAGCCAAGAACAGGGCGTAAGTGAAAAACTGTTTTTT. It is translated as CASSQEQGVSEKLFF.

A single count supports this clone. The CDR3 reads CASSKGLAAALGENEQYF. CDR3 DNA sequence: TGTGCCAGCAGTAAAGGACTAGCGGCCGCGTTAGGGGAAAACGAGCAGTACTTC. The V call is TRBV27, the J call TRBJ2-7; 10 nucleotides agree with TRBD2. V lost 5 bases to trimming and J lost 5 bases; unmatched junction nucleotides: 18. The CDR3 covers 18 residues. CDR1 is MNHEY and CDR2 is SMNVEV in the germline V gene (reference sequence).

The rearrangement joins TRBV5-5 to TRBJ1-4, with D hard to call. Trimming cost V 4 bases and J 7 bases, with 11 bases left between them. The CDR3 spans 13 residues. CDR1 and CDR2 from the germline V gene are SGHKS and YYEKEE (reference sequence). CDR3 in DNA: TGTGCCAGCAGCCAGAACGGAGGTGAAAAACTGTTTTTT. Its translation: CASSQNGGEKLFF.

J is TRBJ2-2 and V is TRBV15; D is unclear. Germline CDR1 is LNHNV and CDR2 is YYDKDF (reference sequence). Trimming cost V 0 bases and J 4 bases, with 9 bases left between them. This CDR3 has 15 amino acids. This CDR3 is CATSRDSISTGELFF. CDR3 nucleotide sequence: TGTGCCACCAGCAGAGATAGTATTAGCACCGGGGAGCTGTTTTTT.

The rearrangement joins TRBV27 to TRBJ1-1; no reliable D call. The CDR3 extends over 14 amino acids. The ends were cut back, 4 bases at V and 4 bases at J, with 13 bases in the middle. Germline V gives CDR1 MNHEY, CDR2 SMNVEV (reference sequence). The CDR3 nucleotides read TGTGCCAGCAGTTCGGGTCAGACCTTCACTGAAGCTTTCTTT. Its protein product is CASSSGQTFTEAFF.

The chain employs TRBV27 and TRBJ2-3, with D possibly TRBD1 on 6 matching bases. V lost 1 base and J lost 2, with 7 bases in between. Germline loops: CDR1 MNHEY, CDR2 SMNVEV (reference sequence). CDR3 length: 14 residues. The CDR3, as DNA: TGTGCCAGCAGTTTATGGGACAACACAGATACGCAGTATTTT. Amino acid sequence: CASSLWDNTDTQYF.

The CDR3 reads CASTSTENTEAFF. The CDR3 DNA reads as TGTGCCAGCACCTCGACAGAGAACACTGAAGCTTTCTTT. V is TRBV28 and J is TRBJ1-1; D might be TRBD1 (5 bases). The CDR3 covers 13 residues. CDR1 and CDR2 from the germline V gene are MDHEN and SYDVKM. V lost 7 bases and J 1 base, leaving 10 bases between the germline ends. Complete variable domain (other parts from reference TRBV28 and TRBJ1-1): DVKVTQSSRYLVKRTGEKVFLECVQDMDHENMFWYRQDPGLGLRLIYFSYDVKMKEKGDIPEGYSVSREKKERFSLILESASTNQTSMYLCASTSTENTEAFFGQGTRLTVV.

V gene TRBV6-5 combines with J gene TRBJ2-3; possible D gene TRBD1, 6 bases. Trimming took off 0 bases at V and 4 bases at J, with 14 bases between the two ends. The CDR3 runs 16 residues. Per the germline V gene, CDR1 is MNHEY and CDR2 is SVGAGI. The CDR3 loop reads CASSYSAGVGADTQYF. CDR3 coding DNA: TGTGCCAGCAGTTACTCGGCAGGGGTGGGGGCAGATACGCAGTATTTT.

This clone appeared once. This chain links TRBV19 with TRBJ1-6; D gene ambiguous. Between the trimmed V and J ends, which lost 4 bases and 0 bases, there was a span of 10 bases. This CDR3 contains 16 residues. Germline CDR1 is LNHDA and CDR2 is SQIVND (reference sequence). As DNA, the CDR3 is TGTGCCAGTAGTACCCGGGGAAGCTCCTATAATTCACCCCTCCACTTT. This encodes CASSTRGSSYNSPLHF.

DNA for the CDR3: TGCGCCAGCAGCAGTAGCGGGGGCCAAACAGATACGCAGTATTTT. Amino acid sequence: CASSSSGGQTDTQYF. This chain links TRBV5-1 with TRBJ2-3; 9 bases line up with TRBD2. The CDR3 is 15 residues long. V shed 4 bases, J shed 3 bases, and the junction held 6 bases outside the gene matches. Looked up from germline, CDR1 is SGHRS and CDR2 is YFSETQ.

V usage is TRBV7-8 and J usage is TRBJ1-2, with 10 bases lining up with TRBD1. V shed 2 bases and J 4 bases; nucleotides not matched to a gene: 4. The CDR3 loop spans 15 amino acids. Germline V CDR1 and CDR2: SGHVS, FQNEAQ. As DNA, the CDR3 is TGTGCCAGCAGCTTAACCGGGACAGGGGCCTATGGCTACACCTTC. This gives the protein CASSLTGTGAYGYTF.

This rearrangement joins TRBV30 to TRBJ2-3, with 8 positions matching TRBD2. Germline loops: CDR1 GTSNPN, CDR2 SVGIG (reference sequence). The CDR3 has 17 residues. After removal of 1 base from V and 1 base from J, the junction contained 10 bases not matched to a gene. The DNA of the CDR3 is TGTGCCTGGAGTGAAAATAGCGGGATCGGCGGCACAGATACGCAGTATTTT. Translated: CAWSENSGIGGTDTQYF.

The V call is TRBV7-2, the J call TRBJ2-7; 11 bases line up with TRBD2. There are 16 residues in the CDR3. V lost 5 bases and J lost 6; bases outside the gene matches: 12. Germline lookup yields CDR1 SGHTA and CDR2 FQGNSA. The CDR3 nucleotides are TGTGCCAGCAGCGCAAGCCTTAGCGGGGGGGCCTTCGAGCAGTACTTC. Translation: CASSASLSGGAFEQYF.

In DNA, the CDR3 is TGTGCCAGCAGCCCCAAGACAGGGAACTATGGCTACACCTTC. This codes for CASSPKTGNYGYTF. V gene TRBV7-9 combines with J gene TRBJ1-2, with TRBD1 identical over 7 bases. With 5 bases clipped from V and 2 bases from J, the junction kept 5 bases outside the gene matches. Germline values: CDR1 SEHNR, CDR2 FQNEAQ (reference sequence). This CDR3 comprises 14 residues. Supplemented by reference TRBV7-9 and TRBJ1-2, the full variable domain reads DTGVSQNPRHKITKRGQNVTFRCDPISEHNRLYWYRQTLGQGPEFLTYFQNEAQLEKSRLLSDRFSAERPKGSFSTLEIQRTEQGDSAMYLCASSPKTGNYGYTFGSGTRLTVV.

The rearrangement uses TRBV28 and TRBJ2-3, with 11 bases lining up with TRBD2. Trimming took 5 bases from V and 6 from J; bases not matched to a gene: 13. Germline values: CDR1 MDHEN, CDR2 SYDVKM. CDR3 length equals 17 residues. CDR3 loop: CASSLLTSGATRDTQYF. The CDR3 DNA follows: TGTGCCAGCAGTCTCTTGACTAGCGGGGCTACAAGGGATACGCAGTATTTT.

The CDR3 sequence is CASSFTSGFYEQYF. CDR3 DNA: TGTGCCAGCAGCTTTACTAGCGGATTTTACGAGCAGTACTTC. The chain recombines TRBV7-2 with TRBJ2-7, with 8 bases that match TRBD2. The CDR3 has 14 amino acids. After removal of 3 bases from V and 4 bases from J, the junction contained 5 bases not matched to a gene. Germline CDR1 and CDR2: SGHTA and FQGNSA. The complete variable domain, with remaining parts taken from reference TRBV7-2 and TRBJ2-7, reads GAGVSQSPSNKVTEKGKDVELRCDPISGHTALYWYRQSLGQGLEFLIYFQGNSAPDKSGLPSDRFSAERTGGSVSTLTIQRTQQEDSAVYLCASSFTSGFYEQYFGPGTRLTVT.

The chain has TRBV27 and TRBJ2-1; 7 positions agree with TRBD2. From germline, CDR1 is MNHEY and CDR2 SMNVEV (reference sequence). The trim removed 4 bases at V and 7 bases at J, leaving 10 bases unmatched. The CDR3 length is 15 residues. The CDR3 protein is CASSSWRGGGNEQFF. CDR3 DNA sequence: TGTGCCAGCAGTTCCTGGCGCGGGGGTGGGAATGAGCAGTTCTTC.

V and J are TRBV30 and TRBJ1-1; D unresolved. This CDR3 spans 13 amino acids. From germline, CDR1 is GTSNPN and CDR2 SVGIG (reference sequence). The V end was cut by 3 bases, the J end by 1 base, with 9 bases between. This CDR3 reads CAWRKTQNTEAFF. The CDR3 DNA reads TGTGCCTGGAGGAAGACTCAGAACACTGAAGCTTTCTTT.

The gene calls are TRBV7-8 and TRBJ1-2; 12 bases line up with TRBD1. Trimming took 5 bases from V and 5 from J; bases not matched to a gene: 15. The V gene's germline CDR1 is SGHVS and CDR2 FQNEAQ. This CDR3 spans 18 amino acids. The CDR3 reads CASSPYYPGTGGWYGYTF. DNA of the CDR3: TGTGCCAGCAGCCCCTATTACCCTGGGACAGGGGGCTGGTATGGCTACACCTTC. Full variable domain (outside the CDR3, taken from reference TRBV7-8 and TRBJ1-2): GAGVSQSPRYKVAKRGQDVALRCDPISGHVSLFWYQQALGQGPEFLTYFQNEAQLDKSGLPSDRFFAERPEGSVSTLKIQRTQQEDSAVYLCASSPYYPGTGGWYGYTFGSGTRLTVV.

This CDR3 is CASSKGQGNTEAFF. CDR3 in DNA: TGTGCCAGCAGTAAGGGACAGGGGAACACTGAAGCTTTCTTT. This rearrangement joins TRBV27 to TRBJ1-1; 9 bases are a match to TRBD1. V was pared by 5 bases and J by 1 base, with 2 bases of the junction left unmatched. This CDR3 contains 14 residues. CDR1 and CDR2 (germline): MNHEY, SMNVEV (reference sequence).

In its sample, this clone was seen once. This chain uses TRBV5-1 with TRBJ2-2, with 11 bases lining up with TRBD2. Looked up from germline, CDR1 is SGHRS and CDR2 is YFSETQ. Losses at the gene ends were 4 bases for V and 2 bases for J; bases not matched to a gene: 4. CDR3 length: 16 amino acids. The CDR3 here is CASSGSGRANTGELFF. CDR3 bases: TGCGCCAGCAGCGGTAGCGGGAGGGCTAACACCGGGGAGCTGTTTTTT. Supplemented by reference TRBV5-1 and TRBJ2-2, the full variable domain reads KAGVTQTPRYLIKTRGQQVTLSCSPISGHRSVSWYQQTPGQGLQFLFEYFSETQRNKGNFPGRFSGRQFSNSRSEMNVSTLELGDSALYLCASSGSGRANTGELFFGEGSRLTVL.

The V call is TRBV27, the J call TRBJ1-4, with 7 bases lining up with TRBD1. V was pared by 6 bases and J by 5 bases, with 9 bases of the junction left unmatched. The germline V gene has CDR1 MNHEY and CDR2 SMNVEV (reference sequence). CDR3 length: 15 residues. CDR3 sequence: CASRLTGTDNEKLFF. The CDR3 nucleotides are TGTGCCAGCAGGCTAACCGGGACAGACAATGAAAAACTGTTTTTT.

CDR3: CASSYVRGQDYGYTF. CDR3 in DNA: TGTGCCAGCAGTTACGTAAGGGGGCAGGACTATGGCTACACCTTC. The chain employs TRBV6-5 and TRBJ1-2, with 7 bases identical to TRBD1. The CDR3 totals 15 residues. The J segment lost 3 bases and the V segment lost 2 bases, leaving 6 bases of the junction unmatched. Looked up from germline, CDR1 is MNHEY and CDR2 is SVGAGI.